These T cell receptor beta chains were read from a single sample in a study of T-cell memory formation after mild COVID-19. MiXCR, applied by TCRdb to the 5' RACE reads, yields one record per CDR3 protein. Counted here are roughly 450,000 distinct CDR3 sequences, about 20% occurring once; the ten biggest clones make up 10% to 15%. Material for sequencing was PBMCs or a T cell subset sorted from them (not recorded which). The receptors derive from an adult woman who had mild COVID-19 (a few samples of this study predate the infection). Cell type and time point are not known. Each CDR3 is given with its conserved first and last residue. A D gene is named only where the DNA matches it firmly. Clone sizes are given selectively: once, few, many, or a class where the clone is expanded.

size	J	V	D	CDR3	DNA
few	TRBJ2-7	TRBV20-1	.	CSARDLDDSSYEQYF	TGCAGTGCTAGAGATCTGGACGACAGCTCCTACGAGCAGTACTTC
few	TRBJ2-5	TRBV5-1	TRBD2	CASSSGLAAPGGETQYF	TGCGCCAGCAGCTCCGGACTAGCGGCCCCTGGGGGGGAGACCCAGTACTTC
.	TRBJ2-7	TRBV3-1	.	CASSQGRSHSTYEQYF	TGTGCCAGCAGCCAAGGGCGCAGTCATAGCACCTACGAGCAGTACTTC
many	TRBJ2-2	TRBV12-3/TRBV12-4	.	CASSSTGELFF	TGTGCCAGCAGTTCCACCGGGGAGCTGTTTTTT
.	TRBJ2-1	TRBV12-3/TRBV12-4	TRBD2	CASSLASAGGFNEQFF	TGTGCCAGCAGTTTAGCTTCAGCGGGGGGTTTCAATGAGCAGTTCTTC
few	TRBJ2-7	TRBV19	TRBD1	CASSRTGHSYEQYF	TGTGCCAGTAGCCGGACAGGGCACTCCTACGAGCAGTACTTC
.	TRBJ2-7	TRBV5-5	.	CASSLGVSIVWNEQYF	TGTGCCAGCAGCTTGGGAGTCTCAATTGTCTGGAACGAGCAGTACTTC
few	TRBJ1-1	TRBV9	.	CASSVAVKNTEAFF	TGTGCCAGCAGCGTAGCGGTAAAGAACACTGAAGCTTTCTTT
.	TRBJ1-1	TRBV7-9	.	CASSTPGPSVNTEAFF	TGTGCCAGCAGCACCCCGGGCCCCAGTGTTAACACTGAAGCTTTCTTT
few	TRBJ2-1	TRBV6-5	.	CAAGGPPLEQFF	TGTGCCGCCGGGGGACCCCCACTTGAGCAGTTCTTC
few	TRBJ1-1	TRBV30	.	CAWKGEGESTEAFF	TGTGCCTGGAAAGGGGAAGGCGAGAGCACTGAAGCTTTCTTT
.	TRBJ2-5	TRBV3-1	.	CASSQGTQETQYF	TGTGCCAGCAGCCAGGGGACCCAAGAGACCCAGTACTTC
few	TRBJ2-3	TRBV12-3/TRBV12-4	TRBD1	CASTPLDRASTDTQYF	TGTGCCAGCACCCCTTTAGACAGGGCAAGCACAGATACGCAGTATTTT
many	TRBJ2-7	TRBV12-3/TRBV12-4	TRBD1	CASSFTRDRAYEQYF	TGTGCCAGCAGTTTCACCCGGGACAGAGCCTACGAGCAGTACTTC
few	TRBJ2-3	TRBV30	.	CAWSRIASTDTQYF	TGTGCCTGGAGTCGGATAGCGAGCACAGATACGCAGTATTTT
many	TRBJ2-4	TRBV20-1	.	CSASPRGTALFKNIQYF	TGCAGTGCTTCCCCCCGGGGGACAGCTCTTTTCAAAAACATTCAGTACTTC
.	TRBJ2-1	TRBV5-1	TRBD1	CASSYGQGAGEQFF	TGCGCCAGCAGCTACGGACAGGGGGCAGGTGAGCAGTTCTTC
few	TRBJ2-5	TRBV5-5	.	CASSLAPLRTAVETQYF	TGTGCCAGCAGCTTGGCCCCCTTGCGAACAGCTGTGGAGACCCAGTACTTC
.	TRBJ1-1	TRBV6-6	.	CASRQGSRAGTLAMNTEAFF	TGTGCCAGCAGGCAAGGGTCAAGGGCCGGGACCCTGGCCATGAACACTGAAGCTTTCTTT
few	TRBJ2-7	TRBV20-1	.	CSARSGLARDYEQYF	TGCAGTGCTAGGTCAGGTCTAGCGCGAGACTACGAGCAGTACTTC
.	TRBJ2-7	TRBV24-1	TRBD1	CATSDFGQGGYEQYF	TGTGCCACCAGTGATTTTGGACAGGGCGGCTACGAGCAGTACTTC
.	TRBJ2-5	TRBV5-1	.	CASSVPGMGFTETQYF	TGCGCCAGCAGCGTCCCCGGGATGGGTTTCACGGAGACCCAGTACTTC
few	TRBJ2-7	TRBV6-2/TRBV6-3	.	CASSYSFRKGGWYEQYF	TGTGCCAGCAGTTACTCTTTCCGTAAGGGAGGTTGGTACGAGCAGTACTTC
few	TRBJ2-7	TRBV6-6	.	CASSKVPVGLSDAVYEQYF	TGTGCCAGCAGCAAGGTCCCGGTTGGCTTGAGCGATGCAGTTTACGAGCAGTACTTC
.	TRBJ1-1	TRBV7-2	.	CASSLGRTVEAFF	TGTGCCAGCAGCTTAGGCCGGACGGTTGAAGCTTTCTTT
few	TRBJ2-3	TRBV9	TRBD2	CASSVIETGLAVTDTQYF	TGTGCCAGCAGCGTAATTGAGACGGGACTAGCGGTCACAGATACGCAGTATTTT
few	TRBJ1-2	TRBV7-2	.	CASSLESSNYGYTF	TGTGCCAGCAGCTTAGAATCCTCTAACTATGGCTACACCTTC
many	TRBJ2-7	TRBV14	.	CASSQAVYEQYF	TGTGCCAGCAGCCAAGCTGTATACGAGCAGTACTTC
many	TRBJ2-7	TRBV3-1	.	CASSSAGSSEQYF	TGTGCCAGCAGCTCGGCCGGATCCTCCGAGCAGTACTTC
.	TRBJ2-1	TRBV27	TRBD1	CASRWTGAFYNEQFF	TGTGCCAGCCGATGGACAGGGGCTTTCTACAATGAGCAGTTCTTC
.	TRBJ1-2	TRBV5-1	.	CASSYSGANYGYTF	TGCGCCAGCAGTTACTCAGGAGCTAACTATGGCTACACCTTC
few	TRBJ2-1	TRBV11-2	TRBD2	CASSLYGGFNEQFF	TGTGCCAGCAGCTTATACGGGGGGTTCAATGAGCAGTTCTTC